This T cell receptor (beta chain) was recorded in a study of T cell repertoires in aging, cancer and after chemotherapy. About this clonotype itself: What it binds is unknown.

The template was genomic DNA from peripheral blood, not RNA. General observations from the study: Median generation probability rose over the chemotherapy interval in each cancer cohort, suggesting rebound thymic output. Untreated cancer patients had significantly lower blood TCR diversity than age-matched healthy donors.

Multiplex touch-down PCR with TRB-A/B primers amplified rearranged V-D-J TRB sequences. Each CDR3 protein gets one entry after TCRdb re-called the multiplex PCR reads with MiXCR. The sample includes approximately 1,500 distinct CDR3 sequences, around 35% seen only once; the top ten take 11%. The source is a human donor with a solid tumor. Sample: blood.

In nucleotides, the CDR3 is TGTGCCAGCAGCTCCCTGAGAAGCTATGGCTACACCTTC. Translated, it gives CASSSLRSYGYTF. The J gene is TRBJ1-2, the V gene TRBV7-2; D is unresolved. The V gene's germline CDR1 is SGHTA and CDR2 FQGNSA. The CDR3 sequence is 13 residues long. Trimming cost V 4 bases and J 4 bases, with 10 bases left between them. Full variable domain (outside the CDR3, taken from reference TRBV7-2 and TRBJ1-2): GAGVSQSPSNKVTEKGKDVELRCDPISGHTALYWYRQSLGQGLEFLIYFQGNSAPDKSGLPSDRFSAERTGGSVSTLTIQRTQQEDSAVYLCASSSLRSYGYTFGSGTRLTVV.